Detailed here is one TCR beta chain. The data were taken from a study of blood T cell repertoires in COVID-19. Measured with immunoSEQ multiplex PCR; TCRdb has only the in-frame clones, and not every one. The sample lists 250,000 to 350,000 clones, 70% to 90% occurring once. The germline V gene has CDR1 KGHDR and CDR2 SFDVKD. V lost 4 bases, J lost 12 bases, and 11 bases stayed unmatched. The CDR3 length is 15 residues. The sequence was obtained from a woman in her thirties or forties who had recovered from COVID-19. The chain joins TRBV24-1 to TRBJ2-1; 10 bases align to TRBD1. Sequences were obtained from PBMCs or T cells enriched from blood (not recorded which). In DNA form, the CDR3 reads TGTGCCACCAGTGACCGGGACAGGGGCCTAGCCATGCAGTTCTTC. Its protein product is CATSDRDRGLAMQFF.